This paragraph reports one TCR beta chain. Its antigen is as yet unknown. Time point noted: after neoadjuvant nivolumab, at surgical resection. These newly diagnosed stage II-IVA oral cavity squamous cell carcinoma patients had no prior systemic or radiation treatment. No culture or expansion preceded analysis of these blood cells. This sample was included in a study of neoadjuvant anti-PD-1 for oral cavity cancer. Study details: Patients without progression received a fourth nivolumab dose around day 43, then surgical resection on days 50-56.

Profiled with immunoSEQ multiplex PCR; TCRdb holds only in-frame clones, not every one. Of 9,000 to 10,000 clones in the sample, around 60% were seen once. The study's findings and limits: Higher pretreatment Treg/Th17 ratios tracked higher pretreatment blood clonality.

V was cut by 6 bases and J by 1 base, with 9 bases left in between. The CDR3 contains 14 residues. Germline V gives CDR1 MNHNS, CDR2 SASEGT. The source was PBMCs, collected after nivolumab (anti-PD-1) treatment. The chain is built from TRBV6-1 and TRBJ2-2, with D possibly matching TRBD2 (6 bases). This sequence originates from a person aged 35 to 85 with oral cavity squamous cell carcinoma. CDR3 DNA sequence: TGTGCCAGCAGATCGACTAGGAACACCGGGGAGCTGTTTTTT. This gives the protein CASRSTRNTGELFF.